The present T cell receptor (beta chain) was sequenced within a study of cytomegalovirus exposure and HLA in healthy donors. Study details: Earlier work reported 117 million unique TCR beta sequences from about 180 million T cells.

Study-level findings and limits: Using the classifier, cytomegalovirus status was reportedly diagnosed with high specificity and sensitivity.

The PCR had 60 Vbeta and 13 Jbeta primers. The protocol was immunoSEQ multiplex PCR, while the TCRdb copy is restricted to in-frame clones and leaves out a portion. The sample consists of about 200,000 clones, 75% to 90% of them appearing once. V lost 6 bases to trimming and J lost 7 bases; unmatched junction nucleotides: 9. This CDR3 contains 14 residues. Germline values: CDR1 MDHEN, CDR2 SYDVKM. As to this clone: What it binds is unknown.

The sequenced sample was PBMCs. The V call is TRBV28, the J call TRBJ2-4; 7 nucleotides match TRBD1. This sequence was found in a woman in her 30s in good health and CMV-seronegative. The DNA for the CDR3 is TGTGCCAGCAGCCAGACAGGGACGTACAACATTCAGTACTTC. This gives the protein CASSQTGTYNIQYF. Drawing the rest from reference TRBV28 and TRBJ2-4, the complete variable domain is DVKVTQSSRYLVKRTGEKVFLECVQDMDHENMFWYRQDPGLGLRLIYFSYDVKMKEKGDIPEGYSVSREKKERFSLILESASTNQTSMYLCASSQTGTYNIQYFGAGTRLSVL.